The text below deals with one T cell receptor (beta chain). Its target is unknown. TCRdb itself ran the reads through MiXCR, one entry per CDR3 protein. The table lists tens of thousands of distinct CDR3 sequences, about 37% of them singletons. There are 15 residues in the CDR3. Trimming removed 5 bases from V and 4 bases from J; junction bases left unmatched: 6. Germline V lookup: CDR1 MNHEY, CDR2 SMNVEV (reference sequence). This entry is derived from a study of T cell repertoires in cytomegalovirus infection. The overall study: CMV epitopes that were recently identified and HLA-C-restricted were used alongside well-studied HLA-B-restricted ones. From public TCR beta signatures came an indication of both CMV infection and matching HLA type. Findings and limits, study-wide: Predominance within the ex vivo response was attributable to HLA-C-restricted CMV-specific TCR beta clonotypes.

The specimen comprised CD8+ T cells from cultured PBMCs, sampled from culture after CMV antigen stimulation. V and J are TRBV27 and TRBJ2-1; 9 nucleotides align to TRBD1. The sequence was collected from a human donor in good health (CMV status not recorded). Some clones in this sample may be carry-over from other donors' samples. The CDR3 bases are TGTGCCAGCAGTCGAGGGACAGGGCTATACAATGAGCAGTTCTTC. Residues: CASSRGTGLYNEQFF.